This T cell receptor (beta chain) was identified during a study of shared clonotypes between healthy human individuals. Study-wide results and caveats: Estimated richness values were generally larger in naive subsets than in memory subsets.

Every donor, a Caucasian adult, lived in Nashville, Tennessee. Sorted-subset replicate PCRs used roughly 210 ng of genomic DNA. This amount corresponded to some 30,000 T cell genomes. TCRdb's table, derived via immunoSEQ multiplex PCR, lists solely in-frame clones and lacks some. The sample lists some 2,500,000 clones, more than 85% occurring once. The CDR3 totals 15 residues. Germline assignment: CDR1 MDHEN and CDR2 SYDVKM. V trimming: 4 bases; J trimming: 9 bases; junction bases outside the gene matches: 12. This clone was detected only once. Its antigen is not known. This may arise from a read error, as a much more abundant clone is one base away.

The receptor was derived from a young man in good health. Some clones in this sample may be carry-over from other donors' samples. Source material: naive CD4+ T cells from PBMCs. This sample's subset: CD45RA+ positively selected. The V and J genes are TRBV28 and TRBJ2-1; 7 bases fit TRBD1. The CDR3 spells CASSSQGLVSGEQFF. The CDR3 DNA reads as TGTGCCAGCAGTTCACAGGGGTTGGTGAGTGGTGAGCAGTTCTTC.